One and the same sample provided the 28 T cell receptor beta chains below, sequenced in a study of blood T cell repertoires in COVID-19. Data came from immunoSEQ multiplex PCR; TCRdb stores just in-frame clones and leaves some out. The sample carries about 160,000 clones, approximately 95% recorded once. Sequencing was carried out using peripheral blood. All receptors derive from a woman aged 45-65 years with acute or convalescent COVID-19.

The gene calls are TRBV28 and TRBJ1-4; 7 bases match TRBD1. This CDR3 has 17 residues. The germline V gene has CDR1 MDHEN and CDR2 SYDVKM. The J segment lost 8 bases and the V segment lost 5 bases, leaving 17 bases of the junction unmatched. DNA of the CDR3: TGTGCCAGCAGTCCTCTATCTGTCCAGGGGGTGAAGGAAAAACTGTTTTTT. As protein: CASSPLSVQGVKEKLFF.

V gene TRBV5-1 combines with J gene TRBJ1-4, with 10 nucleotides matching TRBD1. Trimming cost V 4 bases and J 2 bases; bases outside gene matches: 5. Germline V CDR1 and CDR2: SGHRS, YFSETQ. The CDR3 has 16 residues. The CDR3 spells CASSRGQGRTNEKLFF. As DNA, the CDR3 is TGCGCCAGCAGCAGGGGACAGGGGCGGACTAATGAAAAACTGTTTTTT.

V usage is TRBV10-2 and J usage is TRBJ1-6; 7 positions match TRBD1. The CDR3 extends over 13 amino acids. V lost 8 bases, J lost 6 bases, and 4 bases stayed unmatched. Germline V gene sequence: CDR1 WSHSY, CDR2 SAAADI. The CDR3 loop is CASAGGINSPLHF. CDR3 nucleotide sequence: TGCGCCAGCGCAGGGGGAATTAATTCACCCCTCCACTTT.

V usage is TRBV2 and J usage is TRBJ1-1; D perhaps matches TRBD1 (5 bases). Germline V lookup: CDR1 SNHLY, CDR2 FYNNEI. Trimming left V 3 bases short and J 0 bases short, with 8 bases between. The CDR3 runs 14 residues. CDR3 bases: TGTGCCAGCAGTGATCAGACAGTGAACACTGAAGCTTTCTTT. Encoded protein: CASSDQTVNTEAFF.

The chain carries TRBV11-2 and TRBJ1-1; D is undetermined. The germline CDR1 and CDR2 sequences are SGHAT and FQNNGV. The CDR3 extends over 14 amino acids. Trimming took off 0 bases at V and 5 bases at J, with 10 bases between the two ends. CDR3 in DNA: TGTGCCAGCAGCTTAGACGGTATGAGAACTGAAGCTTTCTTT. Translated: CASSLDGMRTEAFF.

The chain has TRBV4-1 and TRBJ1-6; TRBD1 agrees at 10 bases. Trimming took 0 bases from V and 7 from J; bases not matched to a gene: 3. Germline values: CDR1 MGHRA, CDR2 YSYEKL. The CDR3 contains 16 residues. The CDR3 DNA is TGCGCCAGCAGCCAAGAGGGGGGACAGGGGAATTCACCCCTCCACTTT. Protein: CASSQEGGQGNSPLHF.

Only a few counts were recorded for this clone. This chain joins TRBV7-2 and TRBJ2-7; TRBD1 matches at 7 bases. The germline V gene has CDR1 SGHTA and CDR2 FQGNSA. The trim removed 5 bases at V and 8 bases at J, leaving 12 bases unmatched. The CDR3 has 14 amino acids. The CDR3 protein is CASSQGQLIRQQYF. The CDR3 nucleotides are TGTGCCAGCAGCCAGGGACAGTTGATCAGGCAGCAGTACTTC.

The chain links TRBV7-9 to TRBJ1-4, with 8 positions matching TRBD1. The CDR3 consists of 12 residues. CDR1 is SEHNR, CDR2 FQNEAQ, per germline (reference sequence). Unmatched junction bases numbered 3, after V lost 10 bases and J lost 5 bases. For the CDR3, the DNA is TGTGCCACACAGGGGGAAAATGAAAAACTGTTTTTT. The encoded protein is CATQGENEKLFF.

V and J are TRBV14 and TRBJ2-2; D call uncertain. With 4 bases removed from V and 0 bases from J, the gap between germline ends came to 12 bases. Germline values: CDR1 SGHDN, CDR2 FVKESK. The CDR3 is 16 amino acids. The CDR3 nucleotides are TGTGCCAGCAGCCTAGTTGCGGTCGCGAACACCGGGGAGCTGTTTTTT. The encoded protein is CASSLVAVANTGELFF.

The chain carries TRBV5-5 and TRBJ1-2, with a possible D match to TRBD1 (5 bases). The CDR3 extends over 13 amino acids. V was clipped by 0 bases and J by 6 bases, with 9 bases between them. Germline V gene lookup returns CDR1 SGHKS and CDR2 YYEKEE (reference sequence). The CDR3 is CASSLERGDGYTF. Written as DNA, the CDR3 is TGTGCCAGCAGCTTGGAAAGGGGTGATGGCTACACCTTC.

This clone was observed a few times. This rearrangement joins TRBV15 to TRBJ1-1; no clear D gene. The CDR3 has 12 amino acids. Germline V lookup: CDR1 LNHNV, CDR2 YYDKDF (reference sequence). CDR3 in DNA: TGTGCGACGAGGGAGCAGAACACTGAAGCTTTCTTT. Amino acids: CATREQNTEAFF.

The V and J genes are TRBV7-2 and TRBJ2-7; 9 bases agree with TRBD2. The CDR3 length is 13 residues. Trimming at V came to 5 bases and at J to 4 bases, leaving 3 bases not matched to a gene. CDR1 SGHTA and CDR2 FQGNSA come from the germline V gene. The chain's CDR3 is CASSPTSGYEQYF. CDR3 coding DNA: TGTGCCAGCAGCCCAACTAGCGGGTACGAGCAGTACTTC.

This clone appeared a single time. CDR3 bases: TGTGCCAGCAGTCCGGAACGGACAGGAAGCCTCACTGAAGCTTTCTTT. This translates into CASSPERTGSLTEAFF. V gene TRBV28 combines with J gene TRBJ1-1; TRBD1 matches 7 bases. The germline gives CDR1 MDHEN, CDR2 SYDVKM. The CDR3 totals 16 residues. With V trimmed by 5 bases and J by 4 bases, 13 bases remained unmatched. Using reference TRBV28 and TRBJ1-1 for the parts outside the CDR3, the full variable domain is DVKVTQSSRYLVKRTGEKVFLECVQDMDHENMFWYRQDPGLGLRLIYFSYDVKMKEKGDIPEGYSVSREKKERFSLILESASTNQTSMYLCASSPERTGSLTEAFFGQGTRLTVV.

The rearrangement uses TRBV4-1 and TRBJ2-4, with 7 bases aligning to TRBD2. Germline CDR1 is MGHRA and CDR2 is YSYEKL. J lost 1 base, V lost 3 bases, and 6 bases had no gene match. The CDR3 is 16 residues long. The CDR3 sequence: CASSQAWEGAKNIQYF. The CDR3 bases are TGCGCCAGCAGCCAGGCCTGGGAGGGGGCCAAAAACATTCAGTACTTC.

The chain links TRBV2 to TRBJ2-2; the D is unclear. Germline V gives CDR1 SNHLY, CDR2 FYNNEI. The CDR3 spans 15 residues. V was clipped by 3 bases and J by 5 bases, with 13 bases between them. The CDR3 bases are TGTGCCAGCAGTGATGGCGGCAGCCTAACCGGGGAGCTGTTTTTT. This codes for CASSDGGSLTGELFF.

The rearrangement joins TRBV12-2 to TRBJ2-1; the table assigns TRBD2, which was not confirmed against the DNA. TRBV12-2 has pseudogene status. The CDR3 loop spans 16 amino acids. The CDR3 reads CASRLSGRANYNEQFF. The CDR3 DNA sequence: TGTGCAAGTCGCTTAAGTGGGAGGGCCAACTACAATGAGCAGTTCTTC.

This chain joins TRBV29-1 and TRBJ1-1; maybe TRBD1 (5 bases). Germline V gives CDR1 SQVTM, CDR2 ANQGSEA. CDR3 length: 13 residues. The DNA for the CDR3 is TGCAGTTCGGGGGGTCGAATTGAGACTGAAGCTTTCTTT. It yields the protein CSSGGRIETEAFF.

The chain joins TRBV6-5 to TRBJ2-7; TRBD1 aligns across 7 bases. Germline CDR1 reads MNHEY; CDR2 reads SVGAGI. CDR3 size: 12 residues. Germline trimming cut 6 bases from V and 6 bases from J; bases unmatched to any gene: 5. The CDR3 region is CASRGTEGEQYF. The CDR3 bases are TGTGCCAGCAGGGGGACAGAAGGCGAGCAGTACTTC.

The rearrangement links TRBV2 to TRBJ1-2; no firm D call. The germline V gene has CDR1 SNHLY and CDR2 FYNNEI. The length of the CDR3 is 11 residues. V lost 8 bases and J 2 bases, leaving 6 bases between the germline ends. CDR3 in amino acids: CASSGNYGYTF. DNA for the CDR3: TGTGCCAGCTCGGGGAACTATGGCTACACCTTC.

This clone was seen once. This rearrangement joins TRBV11-2 to TRBJ1-4; 9 nucleotides agree with TRBD1. The CDR3 runs to 15 residues. V lost 1 base and J lost 8; bases outside the gene matches: 5. Per germline, CDR1 SGHAT and CDR2 FQNNGV. The CDR3 protein is CASSLGDRVGEKLFF. CDR3 nucleotide sequence: TGTGCCAGCAGCTTAGGGGACAGGGTTGGAGAAAAACTGTTTTTT.

J is TRBJ2-7 and V is TRBV28; D uncertain. V was clipped by 5 bases and J by 2 bases, with 4 bases between them. The CDR3 sequence is 11 residues long. Germline CDR1 is MDHEN and CDR2 is SYDVKM. Here the CDR3 DNA reads TGTGCCAGCAGTCCTGCCTACGAGCAGTACTTC. Translated, it gives CASSPAYEQYF. The full variable domain, its missing parts supplied by reference TRBV28 and TRBJ2-7, is DVKVTQSSRYLVKRTGEKVFLECVQDMDHENMFWYRQDPGLGLRLIYFSYDVKMKEKGDIPEGYSVSREKKERFSLILESASTNQTSMYLCASSPAYEQYFGPGTRLTVT.

The chain has TRBV20-1 and TRBJ2-5; no clear D. This CDR3 region has 10 residues. Deletions cut 3 bases from V and 6 bases from J, with 5 bases between. Germline-derived CDR1 and CDR2 are DFQATT and SNEGSKA (reference sequence). The DNA for the CDR3 is TGCAGTGCTAGTGGGCAGACCCAGTACTTC. This sequence encodes CSASGQTQYF.

The chain is built from TRBV18 and TRBJ1-1; maybe TRBD1 (6 bases). CDR3 length: 13 amino acids. With 2 bases removed from V and 5 bases from J, the gap between germline ends came to 9 bases. Germline CDR1 KGHSH, CDR2 LQKENI. CDR3 DNA sequence: TGTGCCAGCTCACCAGAGGGGGAGACTGAAGCTTTCTTT. Protein sequence: CASSPEGETEAFF.

This rearrangement joins TRBV4-3 to TRBJ2-5; 15 bases line up with TRBD2. The CDR3 is made up of 19 amino acids. V was clipped by 1 base and J by 0 bases; unmatched bases: 6. Germline V gene data show CDR1 as LGHNA and CDR2 as YSLEER. In DNA, the CDR3 is TGCGCCAGCAGCCAAGGGAATGGACTAGCGGGAGGGTACCAAGAGACCCAGTACTTC. Translated: CASSQGNGLAGGYQETQYF.

The rearrangement joins TRBV19 to TRBJ2-7, with TRBD1 matching 9 bases. The CDR3 consists of 16 residues. Germline V CDR1 and CDR2: LNHDA, SQIVND (reference sequence). V lost 3 bases to trimming and J lost 1 base; unmatched junction nucleotides: 7. CDR3 in DNA: TGTGCCAGTAGTATGCCTGGGGGACAGGGATCCTACGAGCAGTACTTC. Protein sequence: CASSMPGGQGSYEQYF.

V and J are TRBV6-1 and TRBJ2-7; possible D gene TRBD1, 6 bases. Germline-derived CDR1 and CDR2 are MNHNS and SASEGT. CDR3 length equals 13 residues. The V gene lost 1 base and the J gene lost 13 bases, with 17 bases spanning the gap. The chain's CDR3 is CASSEVDRSSEYF. CDR3 in DNA: TGTGCCAGCAGTGAAGTGGACAGATCGTCGGAATACTTC.

The rearrangement uses TRBV11-2 and TRBJ2-1, with TRBD2 matching over 11 bases. The ends lost 4 bases at V and 7 bases at J; junction bases unmatched: 6. CDR3 size: 15 residues. Germline assignment: CDR1 SGHAT and CDR2 FQNNGV. In nucleotides, the CDR3 is TGTGCCAGCAGCTCAACTAGCGGGAGCTGGAATGAGCAGTTCTTC. Protein: CASSSTSGSWNEQFF.

The V call is TRBV5-1, the J call TRBJ1-1; D gene ambiguous. Per germline, CDR1 SGHRS and CDR2 YFSETQ. The CDR3 is 18 amino acids. The germline V and J ends were trimmed by 3 bases and 2 bases, with 23 bases remaining between them. CDR3 sequence reads: CASSSLQRDLLGNTEAFF. The CDR3 bases are TGCGCCAGCAGCTCGTTGCAGCGAGACCTCCTAGGAAACACTGAAGCTTTCTTT.